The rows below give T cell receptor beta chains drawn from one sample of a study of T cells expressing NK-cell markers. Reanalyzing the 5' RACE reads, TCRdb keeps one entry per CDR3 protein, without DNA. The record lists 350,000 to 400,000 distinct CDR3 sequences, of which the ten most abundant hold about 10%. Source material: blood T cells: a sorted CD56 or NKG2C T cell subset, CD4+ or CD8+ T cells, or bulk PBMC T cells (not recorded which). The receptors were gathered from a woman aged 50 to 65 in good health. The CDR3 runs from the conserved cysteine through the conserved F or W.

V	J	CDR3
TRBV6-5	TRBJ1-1	CAAGRGVNTEAFF
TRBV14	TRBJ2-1	CASSQDRGVAYNEQFF
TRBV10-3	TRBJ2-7	CAVGPSYEQYF
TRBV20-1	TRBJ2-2	CSASLVNTGELFF
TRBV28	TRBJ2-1	CASSRGLGTGSNNEQFF
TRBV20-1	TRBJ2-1	CSATQTDEQFF
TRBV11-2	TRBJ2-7	CASSFEIVADQYF
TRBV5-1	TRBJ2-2	CASSLLGAGELFF
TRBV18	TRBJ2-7	CASSPLGISEQYF
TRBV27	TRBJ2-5	CASSLGTGSETQYF
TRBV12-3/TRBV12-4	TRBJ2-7	CASSLDINEQYF
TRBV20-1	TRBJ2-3	CSARDISGSGTYTQYF
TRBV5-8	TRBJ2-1	CASSPRTDQTLYNEQFF
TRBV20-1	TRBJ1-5	CSATTGRTHQPQHF
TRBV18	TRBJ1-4	CASSPQTGAEKLFF
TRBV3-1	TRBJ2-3	CASSRRLGSTDTQYF
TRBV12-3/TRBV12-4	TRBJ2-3	CASTRRADTQYF
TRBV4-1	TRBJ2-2	CASSQGLAGINGELFF
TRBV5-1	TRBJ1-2	CASSFRGQGYGYTF
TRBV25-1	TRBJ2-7	CASSDPRVMGTYEQYF
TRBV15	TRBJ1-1	CATSREGTEAFF
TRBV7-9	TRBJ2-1	CASVSLSDEQFF
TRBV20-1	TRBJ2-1	CSARDQFRELAGKYNEQFF